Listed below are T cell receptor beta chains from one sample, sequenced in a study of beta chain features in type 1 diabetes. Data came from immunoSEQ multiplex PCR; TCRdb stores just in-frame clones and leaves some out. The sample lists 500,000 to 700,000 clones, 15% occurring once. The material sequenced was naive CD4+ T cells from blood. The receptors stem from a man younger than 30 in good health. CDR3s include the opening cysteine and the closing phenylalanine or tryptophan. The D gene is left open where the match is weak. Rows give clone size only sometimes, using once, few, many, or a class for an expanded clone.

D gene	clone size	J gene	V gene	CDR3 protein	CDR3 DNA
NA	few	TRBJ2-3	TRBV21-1	CASSNPHDHRDRGLVGTDTQYF	TGTGCCAGCAGCAATCCGCATGACCACCGGGACAGGGGGCTTGTTGGCACAGATACGCAGTATTTT
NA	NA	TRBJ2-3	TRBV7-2	CASSPKMASSTDTQYF	TGTGCCAGCAGCCCCAAGATGGCCTCTAGCACAGATACGCAGTATTTT
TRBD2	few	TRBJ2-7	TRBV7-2	CASSSRKRGLGEQYF	TGTGCCAGCAGCTCCCGAAAGCGGGGACTAGGGGAGCAGTACTTC
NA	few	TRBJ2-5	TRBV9	CASSEGETQYF	TGTGCCAGCAGCGAGGGGGAGACCCAGTACTTC
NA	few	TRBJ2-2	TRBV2	CASKGNTGELFF	TGTGCCAGCAAGGGGAACACCGGGGAGCTGTTTTTT
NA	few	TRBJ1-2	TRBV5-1	CASSLVEANYGYTF	TGCGCCAGCAGCTTGGTGGAGGCGAACTATGGCTACACCTTC
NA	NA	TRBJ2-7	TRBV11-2	CASSLDSGASYEQYF	TGTGCCAGCAGCTTAGATTCGGGGGCGAGCTACGAGCAGTACTTC
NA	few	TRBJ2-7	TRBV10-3	CAISEGGLSSYEQYF	TGTGCCATCAGTGAGGGGGGATTAAGCTCCTACGAGCAGTACTTC
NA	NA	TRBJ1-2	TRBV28	CASSSSLRVEGYTF	TGTGCCAGCAGTTCCTCCCTCCGGGTTGAAGGCTACACCTTC
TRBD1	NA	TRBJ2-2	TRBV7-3	CASSYTGANTGELFF	TGTGCCAGCAGCTATACAGGGGCGAACACCGGGGAGCTGTTTTTT
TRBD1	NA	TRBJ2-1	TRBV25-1	CASSGSRDSWNEQFF	TGTGCCAGCAGTGGTTCCCGGGACAGTTGGAATGAGCAGTTCTTC
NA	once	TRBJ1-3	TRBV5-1	CASGEQTSGNTIYF	TGCGCCAGCGGCGAACAGACCTCTGGAAACACCATATATTTT
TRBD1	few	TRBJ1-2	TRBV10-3	CAISAGTAPIYGYTF	TGTGCCATCAGTGCGGGGACAGCCCCCATCTATGGCTACACCTTC
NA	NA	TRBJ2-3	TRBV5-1	CASSLAVGSPHRDTQYF	TGCGCCAGCAGCTTGGCCGTTGGGAGCCCCCACAGAGATACGCAGTATTTT
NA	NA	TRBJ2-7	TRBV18	CASSPRDTISYEQYF	TGTGCCAGCTCACCCCGGGACACGATCTCCTACGAGCAGTACTTC
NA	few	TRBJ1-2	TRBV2	CASSGDSINYGYTF	TGTGCCAGCAGTGGCGACAGTATTAACTATGGCTACACCTTC
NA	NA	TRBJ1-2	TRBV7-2	CASSSPPMDAKW	TGTGCCAGCAGCTCTCCACCCATGGATGCGAAGTGG
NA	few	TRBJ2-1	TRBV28	CASSFGFGGSVLREQFF	TGTGCCAGCAGTTTTGGGTTTGGCGGCTCGGTTCTCCGTGAGCAGTTCTTC
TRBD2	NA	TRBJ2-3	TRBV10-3	CAIRLAGATDTQYF	TGTGCCATCAGACTAGCGGGGGCCACAGATACGCAGTATTTT
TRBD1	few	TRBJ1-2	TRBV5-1	CASSLIGTGDYGYTF	TGCGCCAGCAGCTTGATCGGGACAGGGGACTATGGCTACACCTTC
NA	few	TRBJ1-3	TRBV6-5	CASTSTGNTIYF	TGTGCCAGCACCTCAACTGGAAACACCATATATTTT
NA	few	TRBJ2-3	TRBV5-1	CASSLDRDTDTQYF	TGCGCCAGCAGCTTGGACAGGGATACAGATACGCAGTATTTT
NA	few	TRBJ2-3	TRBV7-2	CASSLVRPRLDTQYF	TGTGCCAGCAGCTTAGTGAGGCCCCGACTGGATACGCAGTATTTT
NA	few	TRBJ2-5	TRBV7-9	CASSFVTAPKETQYF	TGTGCCAGCAGCTTTGTGACAGCGCCAAAAGAGACCCAGTACTTC
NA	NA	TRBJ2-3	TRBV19	CASRPSGTSTDTQYF	TGTGCCAGTAGACCCTCCGGGACTAGCACAGATACGCAGTATTTT
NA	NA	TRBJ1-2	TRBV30	CAWSPSEVQARYGYTF	TGTGCCTGGAGTCCTTCTGAGGTACAGGCCCGCTATGGCTACACCTTC
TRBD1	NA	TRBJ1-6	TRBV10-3	CAISAGQRETSPLHF	TGTGCCATCAGCGCGGGACAGAGAGAGACGTCACCCCTCCACTTT
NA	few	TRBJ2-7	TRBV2	CASSAGPTYEQYF	TGTGCCAGCAGTGCTGGACCCACCTACGAGCAGTACTTC
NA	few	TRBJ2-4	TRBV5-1	CASSHEREVAKNIQYF	TGCGCCAGCAGCCACGAGCGAGAGGTAGCCAAAAACATTCAGTACTTC
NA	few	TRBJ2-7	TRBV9	CASSVGASYEQYF	TGTGCCAGCAGCGTAGGGGCCTCCTACGAGCAGTACTTC
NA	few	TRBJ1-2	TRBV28	CAIRTDNYGYTF	TGTGCCATTCGGACAGATAACTATGGCTACACCTTC
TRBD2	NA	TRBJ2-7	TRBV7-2	CASSQRLAGDYEQYF	TGTGCCAGCAGTCAAAGACTAGCGGGAGACTACGAGCAGTACTTC
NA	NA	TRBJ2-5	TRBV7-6	CASSLGLQYQETQYF	TGTGCCAGCAGCTTAGGGCTACAGTACCAAGAGACCCAGTACTTC
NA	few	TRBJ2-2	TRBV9	CASSVVPVTNTGELFF	TGTGCCAGCAGCGTAGTCCCAGTGACGAACACCGGGGAGCTGTTTTTT
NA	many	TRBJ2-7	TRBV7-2	CASSLVGYEQYF	TGTGCCAGCAGCTTAGTGGGCTACGAGCAGTACTTC
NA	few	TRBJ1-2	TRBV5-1	CASSFGTANYGYTF	TGCGCCAGCAGCTTTGGGACCGCTAACTATGGCTACACCTTC
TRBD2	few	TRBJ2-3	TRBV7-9	CASSLGASGRFSTDTQYF	TGTGCCAGCAGCTTAGGCGCTAGCGGGAGGTTCAGCACAGATACGCAGTATTTT
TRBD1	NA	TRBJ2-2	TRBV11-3	CASGTGGRTGELFF	TGTGCCAGCGGTACAGGGGGCCGGACCGGGGAGCTGTTTTTT
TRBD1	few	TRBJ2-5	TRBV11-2	CASSLGGTGETQYF	TGTGCCAGCAGCTTAGGGGGGACAGGGGAGACCCAGTACTTC
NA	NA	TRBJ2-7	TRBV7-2	CASSPAGPPLQQYF	TGTGCCAGCAGCCCCGCCGGACCCCCCCTCCAGCAGTACTTC
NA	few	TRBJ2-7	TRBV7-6	CASSLGGLASSYEQYF	TGTGCCAGCAGCTTAGGAGGGCTAGCGAGCTCCTACGAGCAGTACTTC
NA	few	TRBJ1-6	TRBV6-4	CASSDSRVGSPLHF	TGTGCCAGCAGTGACTCACGGGTCGGGTCACCCCTCCACTTT
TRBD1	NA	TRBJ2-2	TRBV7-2	CASSRRSGTDTGELFF	TGTGCCAGCAGCCGGAGGTCCGGGACAGACACCGGGGAGCTGTTTTTT
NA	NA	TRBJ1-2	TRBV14	CASSQERTYGYTF	TGTGCCAGCAGCCAAGAAAGGACATATGGCTACACCTTC
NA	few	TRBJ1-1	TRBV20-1	CSAQQGTEAFF	TGCAGTGCTCAACAGGGAACTGAAGCTTTCTTT
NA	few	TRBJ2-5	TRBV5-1	CATMPWVGSQETQYF	TGCGCCACCATGCCTTGGGTTGGGAGTCAAGAGACCCAGTACTTC
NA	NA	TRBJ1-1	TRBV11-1	CASSLAGITEAFF	TGTGCCAGCAGCTTAGCGGGGATAACTGAAGCTTTCTTT
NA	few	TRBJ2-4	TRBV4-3	CASSQRELAKNIQYF	TGCGCCAGCAGCCAGAGGGAGTTGGCCAAAAACATTCAGTACTTC
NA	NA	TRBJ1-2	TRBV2	CASSEGTYTYGYTF	TGTGCCAGCAGTGAAGGGACCTACACTTATGGCTACACCTTC
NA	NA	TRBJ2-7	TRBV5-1	CASSFQGFDEQYF	TGCGCCAGCAGCTTTCAGGGTTTCGACGAGCAGTACTTC
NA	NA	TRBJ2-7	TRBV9	CASSVMAGVHEQYF	TGTGCCAGCAGCGTAATGGCAGGGGTCCACGAGCAGTACTTC
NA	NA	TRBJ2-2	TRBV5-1	CASSLPPGRDTGELFF	TGCGCCAGCAGCTTGCCTCCAGGGCGGGACACCGGGGAGCTGTTTTTT
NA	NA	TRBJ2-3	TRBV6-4	CASSDGGRTDTQYF	TGTGCCAGCAGTGACGGGGGTCGCACAGATACGCAGTATTTT
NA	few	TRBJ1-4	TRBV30	CAWKSMDLNEKLFF	TGTGCCTGGAAGTCTATGGATCTTAATGAAAAACTGTTTTTT
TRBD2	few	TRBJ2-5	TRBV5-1	CASSTGLAGGETQYF	TGCGCCAGCAGCACCGGACTAGCGGGGGGAGAGACCCAGTACTTC
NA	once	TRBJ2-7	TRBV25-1	CASSEVGLGRTYEQYF	TGTGCCAGCAGTGAAGTTGGGTTGGGGAGAACCTACGAGCAGTACTTC
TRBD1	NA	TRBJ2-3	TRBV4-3	CASSPGGTGRDTQYF	TGCGCCAGCAGCCCTGGGGGGACAGGGCGAGATACGCAGTATTTT
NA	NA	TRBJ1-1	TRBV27	CASSLSYPGTEAFF	TGTGCCAGCAGTTTATCCTACCCGGGCACTGAAGCTTTCTTT
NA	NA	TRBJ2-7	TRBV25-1	CASSASWGKSYEQYF	TGTGCCAGCAGTGCCTCGTGGGGGAAGTCCTACGAGCAGTACTTC
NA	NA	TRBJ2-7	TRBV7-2	CASSLERQSYEQYF	TGTGCCAGCAGCTTAGAGCGACAATCCTACGAGCAGTACTTC